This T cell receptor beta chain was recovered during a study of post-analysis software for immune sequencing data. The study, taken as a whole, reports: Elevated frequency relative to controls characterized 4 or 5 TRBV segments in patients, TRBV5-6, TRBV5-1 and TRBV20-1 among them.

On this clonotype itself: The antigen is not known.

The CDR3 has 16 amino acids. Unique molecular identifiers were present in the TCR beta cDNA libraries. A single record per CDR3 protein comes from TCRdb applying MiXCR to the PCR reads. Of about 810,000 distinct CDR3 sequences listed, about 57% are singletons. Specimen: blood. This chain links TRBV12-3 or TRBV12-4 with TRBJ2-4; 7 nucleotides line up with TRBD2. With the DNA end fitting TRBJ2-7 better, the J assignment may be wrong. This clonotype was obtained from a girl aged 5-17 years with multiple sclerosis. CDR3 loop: CASSSNRLRTSYEQYF. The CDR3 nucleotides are TGTGCCAGCAGTTCCAATCGTCTTAGGACTAGTTACGAGCAGTACTTC.